These 3 T cell receptor beta chains were all obtained from the same sample, sequenced in a study of T cells in Graves' hyperthyroidism and ophthalmopathy. From RNA transcripts, TCR beta CDR3 regions were amplified. Primed by the HTBI set, a first-round RT-PCR was run on the TCR CDR3. MiXCR, applied by TCRdb to the multiplex PCR reads, yields one record per CDR3 protein. The table records hundreds of thousands of distinct CDR3 sequences, roughly 20% of them present only once. What was sequenced was blood. The receptors stem from a man aged 30-40 years with Graves' ophthalmopathy.

The rearrangement uses TRBV28 and TRBJ2-7; D gene uncertain. The germline V gene encodes CDR1 MDHEN and CDR2 SYDVKM. V shed 3 bases and J shed 2 bases, with 8 bases lying between them. The CDR3 length is 13 residues. CDR3: CASSFGRPYEQYF. The CDR3 region has the DNA TGTGCCAGCAGTTTCGGCAGGCCCTACGAGCAGTACTTC. Variable domain in full (rest from reference TRBV28 and TRBJ2-7): DVKVTQSSRYLVKRTGEKVFLECVQDMDHENMFWYRQDPGLGLRLIYFSYDVKMKEKGDIPEGYSVSREKKERFSLILESASTNQTSMYLCASSFGRPYEQYFGPGTRLTVT.

The chain links TRBV10-1 to TRBJ2-2; D ambiguous. This CDR3 is built from 15 residues. Trimming left V 4 bases short and J 0 bases short, with 9 bases between. From germline, CDR1 is WNHNN and CDR2 SYGVQD (reference sequence). For the CDR3, the DNA is TGCGCCAGCAGTGCTGTCGGATCGAACACCGGGGAGCTGTTTTTT. Translated: CASSAVGSNTGELFF.

This clonotype has just one count. The rearrangement uses TRBV18 and TRBJ2-4; D is possibly TRBD1 (6 bases). The CDR3 runs 16 residues. CDR1 and CDR2 from the germline V gene are KGHSH and LQKENI. V was cut by 3 bases and J by 1 base, with 13 bases left in between. The CDR3 bases are TGTGCCAGCTCACCTTCAAGGGGGACGGCCAAAAACATTCAGTACTTC. Amino acids: CASSPSRGTAKNIQYF.